This entry is about one T cell receptor beta chain. Time point here: baseline pretreatment blood. Stated treatment: 15 Gy SBRT to primary tumor, nephrectomy 4 weeks later. Radiation-treated patients gave blood at baseline, week 2 and week 4. This sample was included in a study of radiation and T cells in renal cell carcinoma. Profiled with immunoSEQ multiplex PCR; TCRdb holds only in-frame clones, not every one. The sample consists of 130,000 to 150,000 clones, roughly 84% of them appearing once. The material sequenced was blood, taken from a patient whose treatment included radiotherapy and nephrectomy. The receptor was isolated from a woman between 50 and 59 years old with renal cell carcinoma.

DNA for the CDR3: TGTGCCAGCAGTCCGCAGGGATCTGGGGCCAACGTCCTGACTTTC. Its protein is CASSPQGSGANVLTF. The chain carries TRBV25-1 and TRBJ2-6; TRBD1 is a possible D gene (5 bases). The CDR3 covers 15 residues. V lost 5 bases and J 1 base, leaving 9 bases between the germline ends. Germline V gene sequence: CDR1 MGHDK, CDR2 SYGVNS.